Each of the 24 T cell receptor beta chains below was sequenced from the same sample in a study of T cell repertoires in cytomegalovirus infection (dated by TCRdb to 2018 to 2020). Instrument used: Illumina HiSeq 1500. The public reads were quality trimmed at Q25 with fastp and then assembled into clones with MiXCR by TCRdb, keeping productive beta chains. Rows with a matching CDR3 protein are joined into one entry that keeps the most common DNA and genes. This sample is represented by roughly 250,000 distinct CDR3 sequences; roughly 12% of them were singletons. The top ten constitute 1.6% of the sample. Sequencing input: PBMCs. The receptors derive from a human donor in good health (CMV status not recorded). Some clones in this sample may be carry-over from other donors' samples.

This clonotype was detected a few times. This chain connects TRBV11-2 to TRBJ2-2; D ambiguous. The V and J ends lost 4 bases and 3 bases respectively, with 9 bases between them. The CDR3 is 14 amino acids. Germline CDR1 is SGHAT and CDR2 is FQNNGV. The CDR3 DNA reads TGTGCCAGCAGCTCTGGTCGGGACACCGGGGAGCTGTTTTTT. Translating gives CASSSGRDTGELFF.

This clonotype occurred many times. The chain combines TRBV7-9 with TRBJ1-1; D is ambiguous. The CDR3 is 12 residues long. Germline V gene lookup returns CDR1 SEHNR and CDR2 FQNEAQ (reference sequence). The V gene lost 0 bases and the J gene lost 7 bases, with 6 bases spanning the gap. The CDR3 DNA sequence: TGTGCCAGCAGCTTAGCGGGGTATGAAGCTTTCTTT. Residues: CASSLAGYEAFF.

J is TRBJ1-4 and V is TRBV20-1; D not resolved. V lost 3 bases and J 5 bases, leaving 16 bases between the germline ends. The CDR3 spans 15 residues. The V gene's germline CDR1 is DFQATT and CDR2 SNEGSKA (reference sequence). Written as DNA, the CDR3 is TGCAGTGCTAGGCCCGGACTCGCAGGAAATGAAAAACTGTTTTTT. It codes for CSARPGLAGNEKLFF.

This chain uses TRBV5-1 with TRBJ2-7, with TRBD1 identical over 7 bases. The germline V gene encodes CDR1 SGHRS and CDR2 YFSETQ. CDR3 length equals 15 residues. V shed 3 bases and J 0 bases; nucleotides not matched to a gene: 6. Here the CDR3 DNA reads TGCGCCAGCAGCTACCGACAGGGTCTCTCCTACGAGCAGTACTTC. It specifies CASSYRQGLSYEQYF.

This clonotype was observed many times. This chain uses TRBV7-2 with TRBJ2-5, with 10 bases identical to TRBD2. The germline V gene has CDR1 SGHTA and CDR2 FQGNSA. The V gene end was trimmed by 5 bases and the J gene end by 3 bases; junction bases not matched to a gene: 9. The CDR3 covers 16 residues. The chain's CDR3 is CASSRTRAGGKETQYF. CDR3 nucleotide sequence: TGTGCCAGCAGCCGTACAAGAGCGGGGGGGAAAGAGACCCAGTACTTC.

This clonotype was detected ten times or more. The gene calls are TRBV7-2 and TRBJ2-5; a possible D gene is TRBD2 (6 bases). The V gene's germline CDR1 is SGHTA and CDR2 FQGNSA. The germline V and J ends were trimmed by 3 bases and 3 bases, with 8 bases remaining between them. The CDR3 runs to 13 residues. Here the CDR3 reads CASSFGGEETQYF. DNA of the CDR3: TGTGCCAGCAGCTTTGGCGGGGAAGAGACCCAGTACTTC.

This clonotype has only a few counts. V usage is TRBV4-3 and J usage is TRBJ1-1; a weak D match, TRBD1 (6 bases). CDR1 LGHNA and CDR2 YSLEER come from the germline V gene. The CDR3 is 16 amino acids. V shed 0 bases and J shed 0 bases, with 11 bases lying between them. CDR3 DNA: TGCGCCAGCAGCCAAGAAGGGGGGCTAATGAACACTGAAGCTTTCTTT. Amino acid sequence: CASSQEGGLMNTEAFF.

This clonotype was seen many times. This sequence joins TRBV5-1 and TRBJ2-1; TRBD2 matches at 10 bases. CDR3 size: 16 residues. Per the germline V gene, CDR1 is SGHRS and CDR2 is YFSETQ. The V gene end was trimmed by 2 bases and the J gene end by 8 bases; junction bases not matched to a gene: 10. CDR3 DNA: TGCGCCAGCAGCTTCCATCTAGCGGGGGATGTAGATGAGCAGTTCTTC. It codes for CASSFHLAGDVDEQFF.

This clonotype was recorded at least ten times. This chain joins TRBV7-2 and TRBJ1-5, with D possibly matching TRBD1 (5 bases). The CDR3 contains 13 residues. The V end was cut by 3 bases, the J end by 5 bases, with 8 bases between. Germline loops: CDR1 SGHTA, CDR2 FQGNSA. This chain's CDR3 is CASSLGGYQPQHF. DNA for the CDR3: TGTGCCAGCAGCTTGGGGGGTTATCAGCCCCAGCATTTT.

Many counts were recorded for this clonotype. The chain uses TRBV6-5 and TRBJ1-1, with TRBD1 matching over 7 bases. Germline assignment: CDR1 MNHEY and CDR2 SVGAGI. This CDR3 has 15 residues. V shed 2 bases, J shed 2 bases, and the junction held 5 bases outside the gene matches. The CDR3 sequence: CASSYATGANTEAFF. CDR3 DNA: TGTGCCAGCAGTTACGCTACAGGGGCTAACACTGAAGCTTTCTTT.

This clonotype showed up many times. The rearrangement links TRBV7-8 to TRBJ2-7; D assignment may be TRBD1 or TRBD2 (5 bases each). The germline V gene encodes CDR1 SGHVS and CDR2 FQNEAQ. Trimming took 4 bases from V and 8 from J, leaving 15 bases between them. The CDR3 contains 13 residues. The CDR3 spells CASSSGAGGKQYF. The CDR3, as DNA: TGTGCCAGCAGCTCCGGGGCCGGTGGTAAGCAGTACTTC.

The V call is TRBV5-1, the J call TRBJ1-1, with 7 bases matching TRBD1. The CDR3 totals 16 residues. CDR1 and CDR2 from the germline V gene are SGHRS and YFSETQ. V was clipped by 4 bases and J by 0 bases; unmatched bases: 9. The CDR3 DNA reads TGCGCCAGCAGCCCCTCGGGACAGCTGATGAACACTGAAGCTTTCTTT. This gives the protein CASSPSGQLMNTEAFF. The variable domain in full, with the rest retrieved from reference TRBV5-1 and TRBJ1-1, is KAGVTQTPRYLIKTRGQQVTLSCSPISGHRSVSWYQQTPGQGLQFLFEYFSETQRNKGNFPGRFSGRQFSNSRSEMNVSTLELGDSALYLCASSPSGQLMNTEAFFGQGTRLTVV.

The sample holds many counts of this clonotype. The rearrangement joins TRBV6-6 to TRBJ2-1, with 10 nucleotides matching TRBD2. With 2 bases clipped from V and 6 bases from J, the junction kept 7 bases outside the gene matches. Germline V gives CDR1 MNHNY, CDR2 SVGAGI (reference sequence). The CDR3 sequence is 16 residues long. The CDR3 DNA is TGTGCCAGCAGTTACCCCTCTAGCGGGAGTGGCAATGAGCAGTTCTTC. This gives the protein CASSYPSSGSGNEQFF.

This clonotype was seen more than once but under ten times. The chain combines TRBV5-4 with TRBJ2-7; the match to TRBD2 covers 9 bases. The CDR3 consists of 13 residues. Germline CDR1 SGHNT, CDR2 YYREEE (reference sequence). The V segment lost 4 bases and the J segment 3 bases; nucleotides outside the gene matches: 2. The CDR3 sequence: CASSPRGGYEQYF. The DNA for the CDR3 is TGTGCCAGCAGCCCGCGGGGGGGCTACGAGCAGTACTTC.

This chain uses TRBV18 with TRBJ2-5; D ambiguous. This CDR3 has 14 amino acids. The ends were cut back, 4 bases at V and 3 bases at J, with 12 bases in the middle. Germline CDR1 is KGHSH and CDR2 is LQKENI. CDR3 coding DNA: TGTGCCAGCTCACGTCCGGCCGACGAAGAGACCCAGTACTTC. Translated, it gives CASSRPADEETQYF. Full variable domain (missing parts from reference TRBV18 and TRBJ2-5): NAGVMQNPRHLVRRRGQEARLRCSPMKGHSHVYWYRQLPEEGLKFMVYLQKENIIDESGMPKERFSAEFPKEGPSILRIQQVVRGDSAAYFCASSRPADEETQYFGPGTRLLVL.

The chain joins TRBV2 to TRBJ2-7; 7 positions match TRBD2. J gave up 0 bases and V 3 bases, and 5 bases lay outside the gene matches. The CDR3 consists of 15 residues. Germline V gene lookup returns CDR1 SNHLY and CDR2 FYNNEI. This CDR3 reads CASSDGSGASYEQYF. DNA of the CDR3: TGTGCCAGCAGTGACGGGAGCGGGGCCTCCTACGAGCAGTACTTC.

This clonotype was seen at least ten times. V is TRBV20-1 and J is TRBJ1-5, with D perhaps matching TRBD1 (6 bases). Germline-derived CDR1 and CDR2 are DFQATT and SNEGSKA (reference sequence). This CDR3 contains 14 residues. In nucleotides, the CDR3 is TGCATCTCGACGGGGGCCTATAGCAATCAGCCCCAGCATTTT. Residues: CISTGAYSNQPQHF.

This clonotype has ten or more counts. CDR3 bases: TGCAGCGTTGACAGGGGGGGGTCCGGGGAGCTGTTTTTT. Its translation: CSVDRGGSGELFF. The chain joins TRBV29-1 to TRBJ2-2; D assignment may be TRBD1 or TRBD2 (7 bases each). The CDR3 runs 13 residues. The germline V and J ends were trimmed by 3 bases and 6 bases, with 11 bases remaining between them. Germline V gene data show CDR1 as SQVTM and CDR2 as ANQGSEA.

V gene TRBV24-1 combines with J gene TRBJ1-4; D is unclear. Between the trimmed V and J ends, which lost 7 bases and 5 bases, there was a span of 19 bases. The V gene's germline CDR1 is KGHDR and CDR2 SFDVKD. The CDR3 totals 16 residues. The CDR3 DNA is TGTGCCACCAGGGTATGCGGACCGCCTGTGAATGAAAAACTGTTTTTT. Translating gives CATRVCGPPVNEKLFF.

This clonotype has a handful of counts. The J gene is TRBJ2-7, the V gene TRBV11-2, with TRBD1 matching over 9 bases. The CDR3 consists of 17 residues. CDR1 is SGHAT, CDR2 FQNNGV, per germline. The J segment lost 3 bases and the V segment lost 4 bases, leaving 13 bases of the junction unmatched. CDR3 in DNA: TGTGCCAGCAGCTCCTTTGGCGGACAGGGGACGGACTACGAGCAGTACTTC. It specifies CASSSFGGQGTDYEQYF.

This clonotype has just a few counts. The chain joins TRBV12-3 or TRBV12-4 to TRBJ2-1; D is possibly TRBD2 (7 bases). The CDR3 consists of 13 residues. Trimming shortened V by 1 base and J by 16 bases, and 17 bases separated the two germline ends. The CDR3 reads CASSLGGGGVSFF. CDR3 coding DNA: TGTGCCAGCAGTTTAGGGGGAGGGGGGGTTAGCTTCTTC.

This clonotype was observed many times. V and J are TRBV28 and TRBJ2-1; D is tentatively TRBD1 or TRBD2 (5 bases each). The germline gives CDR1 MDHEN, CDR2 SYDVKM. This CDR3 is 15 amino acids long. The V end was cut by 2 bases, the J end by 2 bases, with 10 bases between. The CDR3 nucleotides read TGTGCCAGCAGTTTAAAGGGGAGCCCCTACAATGAGCAGTTCTTC. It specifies CASSLKGSPYNEQFF. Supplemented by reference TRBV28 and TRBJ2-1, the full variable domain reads DVKVTQSSRYLVKRTGEKVFLECVQDMDHENMFWYRQDPGLGLRLIYFSYDVKMKEKGDIPEGYSVSREKKERFSLILESASTNQTSMYLCASSLKGSPYNEQFFGPGTRLTVL.

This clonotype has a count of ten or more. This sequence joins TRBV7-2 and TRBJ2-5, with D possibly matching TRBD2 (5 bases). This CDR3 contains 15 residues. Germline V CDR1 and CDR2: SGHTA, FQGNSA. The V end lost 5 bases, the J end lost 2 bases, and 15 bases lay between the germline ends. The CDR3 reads CASSPTRRGQETQYF. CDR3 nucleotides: TGTGCCAGCAGCCCTACGCGGCGAGGGCAAGAGACCCAGTACTTC.

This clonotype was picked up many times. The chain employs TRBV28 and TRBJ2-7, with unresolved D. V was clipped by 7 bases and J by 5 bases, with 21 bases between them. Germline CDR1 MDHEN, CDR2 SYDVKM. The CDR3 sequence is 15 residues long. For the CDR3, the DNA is TGTGCCAGCAACAATCCAGGAAGTAAAGGCCACGAGCAGTACTTC. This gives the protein CASNNPGSKGHEQYF.